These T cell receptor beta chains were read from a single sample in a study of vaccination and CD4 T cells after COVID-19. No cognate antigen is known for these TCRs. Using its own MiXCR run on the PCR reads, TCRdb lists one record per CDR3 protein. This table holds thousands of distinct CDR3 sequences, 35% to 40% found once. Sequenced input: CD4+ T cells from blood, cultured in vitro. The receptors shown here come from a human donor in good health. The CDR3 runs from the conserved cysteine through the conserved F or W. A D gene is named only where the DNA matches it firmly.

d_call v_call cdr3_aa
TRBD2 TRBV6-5 CASSSELAGGYEQYF
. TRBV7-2 CASSSRVLGEQYF
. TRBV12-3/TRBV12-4 CASSGRNSNQPQHF
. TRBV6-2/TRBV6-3 CASSRTGATRTLHF
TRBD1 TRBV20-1 CSARVVGGAYEQYF
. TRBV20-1 CSASRESGDKLFF
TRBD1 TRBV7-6 CASSLEGAGETQYF
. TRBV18 CASSPAASWGGGDGEQYF
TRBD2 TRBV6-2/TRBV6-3 CASRQNSGSSDTQYF
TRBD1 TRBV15 CATSREGTGAKNYGYTF
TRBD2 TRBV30 CAWSGLAGGETQYF
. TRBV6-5 CASSYSTQETQYF
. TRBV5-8 CASSLLSFREGYTF
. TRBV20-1 CSARDLKELAKNIQYF
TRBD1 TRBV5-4 CASSSRGQGSNTF
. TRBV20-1 CSARGHISLGYTF
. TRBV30 CAWRATYGYTF
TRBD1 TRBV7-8 CAIGTANEQFF
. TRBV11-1 CASSFRGLTDTQYF
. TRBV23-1 CASTPRWGPQETQYF
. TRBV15 CATLGITEAFF
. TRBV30 CAWNKPGHMNTEAFF
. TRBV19 CASRYSYGADTQYF
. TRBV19 CASSIRGQSGYTF
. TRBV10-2 CASRGLGVLMNEQFF
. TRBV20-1 CSATAGIMETQYF